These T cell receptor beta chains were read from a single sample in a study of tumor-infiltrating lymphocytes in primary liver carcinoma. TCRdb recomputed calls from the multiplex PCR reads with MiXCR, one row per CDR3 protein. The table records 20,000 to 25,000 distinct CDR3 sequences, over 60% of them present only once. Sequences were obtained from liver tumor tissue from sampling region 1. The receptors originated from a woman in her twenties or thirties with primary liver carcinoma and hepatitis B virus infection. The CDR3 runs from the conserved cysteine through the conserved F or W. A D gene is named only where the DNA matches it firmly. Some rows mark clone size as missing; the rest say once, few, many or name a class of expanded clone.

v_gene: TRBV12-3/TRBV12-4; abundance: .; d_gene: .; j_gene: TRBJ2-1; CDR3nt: TGTGCCAGCAAACTTGGGGACGGCATCTCCTACAATGAGCAGTTCTTC; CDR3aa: CASKLGDGISYNEQFF
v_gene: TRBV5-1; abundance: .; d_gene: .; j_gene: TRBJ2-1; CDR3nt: TGCGCCAGTAGATCAAGCGCGGGGTACAGTGAGCAGTTCTTC; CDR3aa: CASRSSAGYSEQFF
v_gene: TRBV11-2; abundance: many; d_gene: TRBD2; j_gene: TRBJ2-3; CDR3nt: TGTGCCAGCAGCTTGAGCGGGATGGAAGATACGCAGTATTTT; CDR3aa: CASSLSGMEDTQYF
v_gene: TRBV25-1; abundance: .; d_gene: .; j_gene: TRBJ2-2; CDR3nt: TGCGCCCTTCATGGAGCTTCGTCGCCTCACACCGGGGAGCTGTTTTTT; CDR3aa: CALHGASSPHTGELFF
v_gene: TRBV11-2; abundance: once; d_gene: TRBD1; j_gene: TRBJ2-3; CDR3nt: TGTGCCAGCAGCCGGACGCGACAGGGAAGGGGTTATACGCTGTATTTT; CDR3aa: CASSRTRQGRGYTLYF
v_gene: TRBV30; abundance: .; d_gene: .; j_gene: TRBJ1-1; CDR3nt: TGTGCCTGGGCGAGCGGTGGGAGTTACACTGAAGCTTTCTTT; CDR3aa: CAWASGGSYTEAFF
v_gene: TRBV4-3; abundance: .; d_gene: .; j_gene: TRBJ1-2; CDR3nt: TGCGTCAGCAACGCCGAGTTGGAGATCTATGGCTACACCTTC; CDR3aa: CVSNAELEIYGYTF
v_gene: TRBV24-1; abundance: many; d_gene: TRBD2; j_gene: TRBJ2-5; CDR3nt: TGTGCCACCAGTGATTTCCAAAGCGGGGCTAAAGAGACCCAGTACTTC; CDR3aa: CATSDFQSGAKETQYF
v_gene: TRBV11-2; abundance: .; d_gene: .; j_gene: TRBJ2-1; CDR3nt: TGTGCCAGCAGCACCTTTCTAGAGGGAGGATATAATGAGCAGTTCTTC; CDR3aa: CASSTFLEGGYNEQFF
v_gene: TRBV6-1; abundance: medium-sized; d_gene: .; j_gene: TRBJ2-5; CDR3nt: TGTGCCAGCAGTGACAAACTATACACCTCCCAGTACTTC; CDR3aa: CASSDKLYTSQYF
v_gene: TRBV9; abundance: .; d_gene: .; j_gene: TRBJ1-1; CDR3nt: TGTGTCAGTAGCGTAGGCGGGGCTTGGGGCTCTGAAGCTTTCTTT; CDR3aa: CVSSVGGAWGSEAFF
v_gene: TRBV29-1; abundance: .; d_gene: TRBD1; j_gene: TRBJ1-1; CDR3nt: TGCAGCGTTGGGACAGGGGCTGGAGCTTTCTTT; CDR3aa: CSVGTGAGAFF
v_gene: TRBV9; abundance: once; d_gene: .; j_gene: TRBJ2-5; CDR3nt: TGTGCCAGCGGAGTAGGGAACGGACAAGAGACCCAGTACTTC; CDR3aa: CASGVGNGQETQYF
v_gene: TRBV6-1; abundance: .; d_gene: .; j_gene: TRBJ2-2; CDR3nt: TGTGCCAGCAATGAGACCCTTCCCGGGGGCGCCGCGAACGCCGGGGAGCTTTTTTTT; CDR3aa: CASNETLPGGAANAGELFF
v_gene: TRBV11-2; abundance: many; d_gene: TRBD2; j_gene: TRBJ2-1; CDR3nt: TGTGCCAGCAGCTTAGGAGCGGGAGTTCACAATGAGCAGTTCTTC; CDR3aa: CASSLGAGVHNEQFF
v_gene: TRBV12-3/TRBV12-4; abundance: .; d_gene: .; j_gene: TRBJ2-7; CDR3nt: TGTGTCAGTAGCCTGCGTTACGAGCAGTACTTC; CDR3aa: CVSSLRYEQYF